The 15 T cell receptor beta chains listed next were all sequenced from one sample in a study of CD8 T cells in Susac syndrome. The RNA, about 0.5 to 1 ug, was put through reverse transcription using random hexamers. MiXCR was run by TCRdb on the immunoSEQ multiplex PCR reads, yielding one entry per CDR3 protein. Of about 150,000 distinct CDR3 sequences in the sample, just over 90% were seen once. The sequenced sample consisted of CD4+ T cells from PBMCs. Every receptor here comes from a human donor in good health.

This rearrangement joins TRBV29-1 to TRBJ2-5; 8 bases map to TRBD2. This CDR3 region has 14 residues. V lost 7 bases, J lost 10 bases, and 17 bases stayed unmatched. The V gene's germline CDR1 is SQVTM and CDR2 ANQGSEA. CDR3 loop: CSAVYSGNLRDQYF. CDR3 DNA sequence: TGCAGCGCGGTTTATAGCGGGAACCTAAGAGACCAGTACTTC.

This sequence joins TRBV7-2 and TRBJ2-5; D is uncertain. This CDR3 is 15 amino acids long. Germline CDR1 and CDR2: SGHTA and FQGNSA. V lost 4 bases to trimming and J lost 5 bases, with 17 bases between them. For the CDR3, the DNA is TGTGCCAGCAGCTCTCCCCCCGGCAGACGGGAGACCCAGTACTTC. Translated: CASSSPPGRRETQYF.

This chain uses TRBV4-1 with TRBJ1-6; 9 bases align to TRBD1. V trimming: 4 bases; J trimming: 10 bases; junction bases outside the gene matches: 5. This CDR3 is built from 14 residues. The germline V gene encodes CDR1 MGHRA and CDR2 YSYEKL. CDR3 in amino acids: CASSPGQGGSPLHF. The CDR3 bases are TGCGCCAGCAGCCCGGGACAGGGTGGCTCACCCCTCCACTTT.

The chain links TRBV10-3 to TRBJ1-5; D gene unclear. V shed 3 bases and J shed 6 bases, with 9 bases lying between them. Per the germline V gene, CDR1 is ENHRY and CDR2 is SYGVKD. The CDR3 length is 13 residues. DNA of the CDR3: TGTGCCATCAGTGAAGGGATTACTCAGCCCCAGCATTTT. This translates into CAISEGITQPQHF.

The V and J genes are TRBV25-1 and TRBJ2-3; tentative D call: TRBD2 (6 bases). The V end lost 3 bases, the J end lost 5 bases, and 12 bases lay between the germline ends. The CDR3 length is 14 residues. CDR1 and CDR2 from the germline V gene are MGHDK and SYGVNS. CDR3 nucleotide sequence: TGTGCCAGCAGTGACTGGGGGGAAGGAGATACGCAGTATTTT. This encodes CASSDWGEGDTQYF.

The genes are TRBV11-3 and TRBJ1-2; D unresolved. Trimming pared 1 base from V and 7 bases from J, leaving 7 bases between. The CDR3 has 12 amino acids. The germline V gene has CDR1 SGHNT and CDR2 YENEEA. The CDR3 here is CASSLGARGYTF. Written as DNA, the CDR3 is TGTGCCAGCAGCTTAGGGGCACGTGGCTACACCTTC.

J is TRBJ2-3 and V is TRBV27; TRBD2 agrees at 7 bases. The germline V gene has CDR1 MNHEY and CDR2 SMNVEV (reference sequence). The J segment lost 0 bases and the V segment lost 8 bases, leaving 17 bases of the junction unmatched. The CDR3 contains 18 residues. Here the CDR3 reads CASFNSDFREASTDTQYF. DNA for the CDR3: TGTGCCAGCTTTAATAGTGATTTCCGGGAGGCTAGCACAGATACGCAGTATTTT.

The chain has TRBV12-3 or TRBV12-4 and TRBJ2-2, with a weak D call TRBD2 (6 bases). The CDR3 is made up of 15 amino acids. V was shortened by 5 bases and J by 2 bases, with 12 bases between the two germline ends. CDR3 nucleotides: TGTGCCAGCAGTCCCCGGGACTCCAACACCGGGGAGCTGTTTTTT. This sequence encodes CASSPRDSNTGELFF.

This clonotype was picked up a small number of times. The rearrangement links TRBV3-1 to TRBJ2-1; a weak D match, TRBD2 (6 bases). The V gene lost 6 bases and the J gene lost 3 bases, with 12 bases spanning the gap. The germline CDR1 and CDR2 sequences are LGHDT and YNNKEL (reference sequence). The CDR3 contains 14 residues. DNA for the CDR3: TGTGCCAGCAGGGCCGGAGGGAGCTACAATGAGCAGTTCTTC. This gives the protein CASRAGGSYNEQFF.

The chain recombines TRBV9 with TRBJ1-2; 7 bases fit TRBD1. Trimming took 4 bases from V and 0 from J; bases not matched to a gene: 9. The germline V gene has CDR1 SGDLS and CDR2 YYNGEE. The CDR3 covers 16 residues. CDR3 amino acids: CASSPGGTDANYGYTF. DNA for the CDR3: TGTGCCAGCAGCCCAGGGGGGACGGATGCTAACTATGGCTACACCTTC.

This rearrangement joins TRBV7-6 to TRBJ2-2; 8 bases line up with TRBD2. CDR1 is SGHVS, CDR2 FNYEAQ, per germline. J gave up 3 bases and V 2 bases, and 14 bases lay outside the gene matches. The length of the CDR3 is 19 residues. CDR3: CASSLPLGASGRDTGELFF. CDR3 DNA sequence: TGTGCCAGCAGCTTACCTCTTGGGGCTAGCGGGCGGGACACCGGGGAGCTGTTTTTT.

The chain has TRBV7-8 and TRBJ1-2; 8 nucleotides match TRBD1. The CDR3 contains 14 residues. Looked up from germline, CDR1 is SGHVS and CDR2 is FQNEAQ. Trimming cost V 5 bases and J 9 bases; bases outside gene matches: 11. CDR3 nucleotides: TGTGCCAGCAGCCAGAGGACAGGGAGCTCAAGCTACACCTTC. The encoded protein is CASSQRTGSSSYTF. Variable domain in full (rest from reference TRBV7-8 and TRBJ1-2): GAGVSQSPRYKVAKRGQDVALRCDPISGHVSLFWYQQALGQGPEFLTYFQNEAQLDKSGLPSDRFFAERPEGSVSTLKIQRTQQEDSAVYLCASSQRTGSSSYTFGSGTRLTVV.

The V call is TRBV9, the J call TRBJ2-6; D remains unclear. V shed 0 bases and J shed 3 bases, with 4 bases lying between them. CDR1 SGDLS and CDR2 YYNGEE come from the germline V gene. The CDR3 contains 14 residues. The CDR3 protein is CASSVAGGANVLTF. As DNA, the CDR3 is TGTGCCAGCAGCGTAGCTGGTGGGGCCAACGTCCTGACTTTC.

The chain combines TRBV30 with TRBJ2-3; no definite D call. CDR1 GTSNPN and CDR2 SVGIG come from the germline V gene (reference sequence). V was clipped by 1 base and J by 1 base, with 6 bases between them. The CDR3 contains 13 residues. The CDR3 DNA follows: TGTGCCTGGAGTGCGAAGGGCACAGATACGCAGTATTTT. This codes for CAWSAKGTDTQYF.

The CDR3 DNA is TGTGCCAGCAGTCTCGGACAGGGGGCCTATGGCTACACCTTC. Translated: CASSLGQGAYGYTF. The chain employs TRBV28 and TRBJ1-2; 11 positions match TRBD1. Trimming took 5 bases from V and 4 from J; bases not matched to a gene: 3. The CDR3 sequence is 14 residues long. Germline V gives CDR1 MDHEN, CDR2 SYDVKM.